This record looks at one T cell receptor beta chain sequence and its context. Its specificity is not known. Germline values: CDR1 GTSNPN, CDR2 SVGIG (reference sequence). The CDR3 is made up of 14 amino acids. V was cut by 1 base and J by 4 bases, with 13 bases left in between. This sample was included in a study of T cell responses to AZD1222 COVID-19 vaccine. Assay: immunoSEQ multiplex PCR; the TCRdb copy retains only in-frame clones and omits some. The sample holds about 100,000 clones; approximately 90% are singletons and the top ten take 7.5% to 9.5%. General study results and limits: Most donors were white British, females outnumbered males, and clonal diversity was possibly underestimated. Seropositive AZD1222 recipients at baseline numbered only 6 or 7.

The chain joins TRBV30 to TRBJ1-1; D remains ambiguous. The sample consisted of peripheral blood, taken 28 days after the second AZD1222 dose. The sequence came from an adult who received the AZD1222 COVID-19 vaccine. CDR3 protein: CAWSATAGGTEAFF. The CDR3 DNA follows: TGTGCCTGGAGTGCGACGGCGGGTGGCACTGAAGCTTTCTTT.